The present T cell receptor (beta chain) was sequenced within a study of Graves' ophthalmopathy and Graves' hyperthyroidism. Regarding the study as a whole: With a specificity of roughly 72% and a sensitivity of about 70%, the model predicted ophthalmopathy progression. Blood contained most expanded thyroid clonotypes exceeding 0.001 frequency.

This clonotype was counted at least ten times. Its antigen is as yet unknown. RNA transcripts were the source from which TCR beta CDR3 regions were amplified. After a first-round RT-PCR with HTBI primers, a second-round multiplex PCR was run. TCRdb ran MiXCR on the multiplex PCR reads and lists one entry per CDR3 protein. The profile covers almost 750,000 distinct CDR3 sequences, with roughly 40% appearing a single time and approximately 46% taken by the ten largest. V dropped 1 base and J dropped 6 bases, with 10 bases sitting between them. The CDR3 is 14 amino acids. Ophthalmopathy was moderately-to-severely active, CAS at least 3, NOSPECS at least 4, lasting under 3 months.

V is TRBV12-3 or TRBV12-4 and J is TRBJ1-5, with unresolved D. This sequence was found in an adult man with Graves' ophthalmopathy. Sequenced: peripheral blood. The CDR3 loop reads CASSLGGIGQPQHF. The CDR3 coding sequence is TGTGCCAGCAGTTTAGGCGGGATCGGTCAGCCCCAGCATTTT.